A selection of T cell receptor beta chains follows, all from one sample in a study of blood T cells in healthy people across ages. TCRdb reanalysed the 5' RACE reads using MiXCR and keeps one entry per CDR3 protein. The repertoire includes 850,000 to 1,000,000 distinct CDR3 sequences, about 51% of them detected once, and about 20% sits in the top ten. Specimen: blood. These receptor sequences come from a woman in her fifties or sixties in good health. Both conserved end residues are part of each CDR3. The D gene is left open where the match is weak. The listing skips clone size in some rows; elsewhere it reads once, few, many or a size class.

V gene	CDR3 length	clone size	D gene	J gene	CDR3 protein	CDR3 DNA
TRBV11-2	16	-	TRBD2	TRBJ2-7	CASSLSGGRGSYEQYF	TGTGCCAGCAGCTTATCTGGCGGGAGGGGGTCCTACGAGCAGTACTTC
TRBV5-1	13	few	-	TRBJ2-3	CASSLGTVDTQYF	TGCGCCAGCAGCTTGGGTACGGTGGATACGCAGTATTTT
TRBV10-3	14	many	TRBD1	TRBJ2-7	CAISEGTASYEQYF	TGTGCCATCAGTGAGGGGACAGCCTCCTACGAGCAGTACTTC
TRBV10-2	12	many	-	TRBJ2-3	CASSRRTDTQYF	TGCGCCAGCAGTCGGCGAACAGATACGCAGTATTTT
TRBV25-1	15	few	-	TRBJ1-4	CASTESVGWGEKLFF	TGTGCCAGCACAGAAAGCGTGGGATGGGGTGAAAAACTGTTTTTT
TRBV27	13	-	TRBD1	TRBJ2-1	CASAYRGLGEQFF	TGTGCCAGCGCATACAGGGGGCTGGGTGAGCAGTTCTTC
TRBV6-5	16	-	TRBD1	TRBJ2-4	CASSSRPGTGKNIQYF	TGTGCCAGCAGTTCCAGACCCGGGACAGGGAAAAACATTCAGTACTTC
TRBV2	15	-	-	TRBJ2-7	CASTEVGKKVLEQYF	TGTGCCAGCACGGAGGTTGGCAAGAAAGTTCTCGAGCAGTACTTC
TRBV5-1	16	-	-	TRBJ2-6	CASSQSWTSGANVLTF	TGCGCCAGCAGCCAGAGCTGGACGTCTGGGGCCAACGTCCTGACTTTC
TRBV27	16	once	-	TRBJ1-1	CASSFSGGALSTEAFF	TGTGCCAGCAGTTTCTCCGGGGGGGCGCTGAGCACTGAAGCTTTCTTT
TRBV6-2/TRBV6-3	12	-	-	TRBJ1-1	CASSQLYGEAFF	TGTGCCAGCAGTCAACTATATGGGGAAGCTTTCTTT
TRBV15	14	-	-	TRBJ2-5	CATSPGQIQETQYF	TGTGCCACCAGCCCCGGACAGATCCAAGAGACCCAGTACTTC
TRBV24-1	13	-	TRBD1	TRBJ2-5	CATRQGVLETQYF	TGTGCCACCAGACAGGGGGTCTTGGAGACCCAGTACTTC
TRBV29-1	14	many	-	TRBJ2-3	CSVDRLGGTDTQYF	TGCAGCGTTGACAGACTAGGTGGCACAGATACGCAGTATTTT
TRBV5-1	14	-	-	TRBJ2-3	CASSLGAGRDTQYF	TGTGCCAGCAGCTTAGGGGCCGGGAGAGATACGCAGTATTTT
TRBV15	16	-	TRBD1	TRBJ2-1	CATSDLSDRGYTEQFF	TGTGCCACCAGCGACCTCTCGGACAGGGGGTACACCGAGCAGTTCTTC